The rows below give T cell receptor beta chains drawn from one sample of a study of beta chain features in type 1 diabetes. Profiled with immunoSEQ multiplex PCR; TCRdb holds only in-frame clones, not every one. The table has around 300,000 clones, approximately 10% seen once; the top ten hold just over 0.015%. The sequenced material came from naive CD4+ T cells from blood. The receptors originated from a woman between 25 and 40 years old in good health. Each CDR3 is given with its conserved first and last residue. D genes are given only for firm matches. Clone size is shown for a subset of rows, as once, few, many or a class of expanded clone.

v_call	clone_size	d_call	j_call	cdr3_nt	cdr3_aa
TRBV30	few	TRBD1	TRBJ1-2	TGTGCCTGGGGACAGGGGGCCGGTGGCTACACCTTC	CAWGQGAGGYTF
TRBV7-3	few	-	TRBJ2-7	TGTGCCAGCAGCTTAAGTGAGGTCGATGGTTTGTACTTC	CASSLSEVDGLYF
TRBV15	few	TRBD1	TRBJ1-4	TGTGCCACCAGTAGGGACAGGGGAAGCGAAAAACTGTTTTTT	CATSRDRGSEKLFF
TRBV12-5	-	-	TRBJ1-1	TGTGCTAGCGCCCTTTGGGAGGGGACTGAAGCTTTCTTT	CASALWEGTEAFF
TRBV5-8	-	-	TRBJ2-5	TGTGCCAGCAGCTTGGGCAGGGGTCAGACCCAGTACTTC	CASSLGRGQTQYF
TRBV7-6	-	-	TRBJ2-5	TGTGCCAGCAGCCCCCGGCAGGGAGGACAAGAGACCCAGTACTTC	CASSPRQGGQETQYF
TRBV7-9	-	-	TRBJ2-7	TGTGCCAGCAGCTTAGCGGCCACGTCGGAGCAGTACTTC	CASSLAATSEQYF
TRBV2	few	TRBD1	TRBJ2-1	TGTGCCAGCAAACCCGGGACAGCCTACAATGAGCAGTTCTTC	CASKPGTAYNEQFF
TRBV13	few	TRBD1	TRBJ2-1	TGTGCCAGCAGCCACAGGGGCACCCACAATGAGCAGTTCTTC	CASSHRGTHNEQFF
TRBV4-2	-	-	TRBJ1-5	TGTGCCAGCAGCGGCGGCCTTAGCAATCAGCCCCAGCATTTT	CASSGGLSNQPQHF
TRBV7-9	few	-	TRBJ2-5	TGTGCCAGCAGCCTCGGACAGGCGGGGGAGACCCAGTACTTC	CASSLGQAGETQYF
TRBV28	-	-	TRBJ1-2	TGTGCCAGCAGTTTGACCCAGGCGCTAAACTATGGCTACACCTTC	CASSLTQALNYGYTF
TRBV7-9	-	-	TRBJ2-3	TGTGCTAGCTCAGCGGGCGATACGCAGTATTTT	CASSAGDTQYF
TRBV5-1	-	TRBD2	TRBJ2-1	TGCGCCAGCAGCTATGGGACTAGCGGGTTCTCCTACAATGAGCAGTTCTTC	CASSYGTSGFSYNEQFF
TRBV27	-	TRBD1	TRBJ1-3	TGTGCCAGCAGTGACAGACAGGGACGCTCTGGAAACACCATATATTTT	CASSDRQGRSGNTIYF
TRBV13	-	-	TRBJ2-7	TGTGCCAGCAGCTTAGGACGAGGAAAGCATCAGTACTTC	CASSLGRGKHQYF
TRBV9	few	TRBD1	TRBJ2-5	TGTGCCAGCAGCACCGGGACAGGCCAAGAGACCCAGTACTTC	CASSTGTGQETQYF
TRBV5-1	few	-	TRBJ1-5	TGCGCCAGCAGCCGGGGTGGAGGCAATCAGCCCCAGCATTTT	CASSRGGGNQPQHF
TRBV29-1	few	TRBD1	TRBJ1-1	TGCAGCGTTGCCCGGGACAGGGGGCGGGACACTGAAGCTTTCTTT	CSVARDRGRDTEAFF
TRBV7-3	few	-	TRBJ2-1	TGTGCCAGCAGCGCGACTAGTGGTGAGCAGTTCTTC	CASSATSGEQFF
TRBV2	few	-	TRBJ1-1	TGTGCCAGCAGCCTACAGGCGAACACTGAAGCTTTCTTT	CASSLQANTEAFF
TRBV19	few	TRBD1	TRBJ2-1	TGTGCCAGTAGTAAGGGACAGGGTTCCTACAATGAGCAGTTCTTC	CASSKGQGSYNEQFF
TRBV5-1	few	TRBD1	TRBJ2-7	TGCGCCAGCAGCTTTACAGGGGCTGAATCCTACGAGCAGTACTTC	CASSFTGAESYEQYF
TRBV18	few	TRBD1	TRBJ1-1	TGTGCCAGCTCAACCGGACAGGACACTGAAGCTTTCTTT	CASSTGQDTEAFF
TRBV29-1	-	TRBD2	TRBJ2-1	TGCAGCGTTTATAGCGGGACTGAGCAGTTCTTC	CSVYSGTEQFF
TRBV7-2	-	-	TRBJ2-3	TGTGCCAGCAGCTTAGCAGTCAGGAGGGCGATAACAGATACGCAGTATTTT	CASSLAVRRAITDTQYF
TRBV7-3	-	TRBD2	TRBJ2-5	TGTGCCAGCAGCTTAGGACTAGCGGGGGCGAACCAAGAGACCCAGTACTTC	CASSLGLAGANQETQYF
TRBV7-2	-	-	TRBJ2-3	TGTGCCAGCAGCTTATCCCCCGGCACAGATACGCAGTATTTT	CASSLSPGTDTQYF
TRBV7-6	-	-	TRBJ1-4	TGTGCCAGCAGCCCGGCCAGGTCCAATGAAAAACTGTTTTTT	CASSPARSNEKLFF
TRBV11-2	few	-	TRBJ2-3	TGTGCCAGCAGCTTCCGGACTGTAAGGACAGATACGCAGTATTTT	CASSFRTVRTDTQYF
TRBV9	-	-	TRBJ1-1	TGTGCCAGCAGCGTCACTAGTTCTTCCACTGAAGCTTTCTTT	CASSVTSSSTEAFF
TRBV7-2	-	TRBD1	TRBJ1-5	TGTGCCAGCAGCTCCAGGGGGAATCAGCCCCAGCATTTT	CASSSRGNQPQHF
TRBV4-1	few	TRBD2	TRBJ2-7	TGCGCCGTAGGACTAGCGGACTCCGCGATCTACGAGCAGTACTTC	CAVGLADSAIYEQYF
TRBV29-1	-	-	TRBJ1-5	TGCAGCGTACAGGGAGTTGGTCAGCCCCAGCATTTT	CSVQGVGQPQHF
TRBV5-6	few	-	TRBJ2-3	TGTGCCAGCAGCCTACAAGGGGTTCCTACAGATACGCAGTATTTT	CASSLQGVPTDTQYF
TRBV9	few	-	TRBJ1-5	TGTGCCAGCAGCGAAACAGGAACTAGCAATCAGCCCCAGCATTTT	CASSETGTSNQPQHF
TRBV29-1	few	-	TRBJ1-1	TGCAGCTCCTCGCTAGATCTGCGAAACACTGAAGCTTTCTTT	CSSSLDLRNTEAFF
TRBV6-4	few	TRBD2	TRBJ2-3	TGTGCCAGCAGTGTCGGGACTAGGGGCACAGATACGCAGTATTTT	CASSVGTRGTDTQYF
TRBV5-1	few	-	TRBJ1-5	TGCGCCAGCAGCTTGACGGGGGATAGCAATCAGCCCCAGCATTTT	CASSLTGDSNQPQHF
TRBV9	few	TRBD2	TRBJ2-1	TGTGCCAGCAGCGCGGGACTAGAATACAATGAGCAGTTCTTC	CASSAGLEYNEQFF
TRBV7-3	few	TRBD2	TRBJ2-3	TGTGCCAGCAGCCGGGGCGGGAGTCCAGATACGCAGTATTTT	CASSRGGSPDTQYF
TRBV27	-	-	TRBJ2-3	TGTGCCAGCAGTTTAGTTAGAGGGTTGAGAGATACGCAGTATTTT	CASSLVRGLRDTQYF
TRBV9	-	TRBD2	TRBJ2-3	TGTGCCAGCAGCGTAGGCATTAGCGGGAGGGATACGCAGTATTTT	CASSVGISGRDTQYF
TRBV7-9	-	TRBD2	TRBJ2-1	TGTGCCAGCAGCCCCGGGGGGAGCTCCTACAATGAGCAGTTCTTC	CASSPGGSSYNEQFF
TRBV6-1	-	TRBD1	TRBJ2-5	TGTGCCAGCAGGACAGGGCCACAAGAGACCCAGTACTTC	CASRTGPQETQYF
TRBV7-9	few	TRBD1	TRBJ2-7	TGTGCCAGCAGCGCCACCGGGACAGGGGCCGAGCAGTACTTC	CASSATGTGAEQYF
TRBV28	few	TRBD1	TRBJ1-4	TGTGCCAGCAGCAGGGCCGGGACAGGGGTCGGAAAACTGTTTTTT	CASSRAGTGVGKLFF
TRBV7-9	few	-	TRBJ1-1	TGTGCCAGCAGCTCTGCAGGGAACACTGAAGCTTTCTTT	CASSSAGNTEAFF
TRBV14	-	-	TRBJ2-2	TGTGCCAGCAGCCAAGCGGAGGGAGGAACGGCGAACACCGGGGAGCTGTTTTTT	CASSQAEGGTANTGELFF
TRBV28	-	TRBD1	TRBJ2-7	TGTGCCAGCAGAGGGACAGGTTCTCTCGAGCAGTACTTC	CASRGTGSLEQYF
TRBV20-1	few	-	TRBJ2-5	TGCAGTGCTGGGAGAGAGACCCAGTACTTC	CSAGRETQYF
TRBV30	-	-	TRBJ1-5	TGTGCCTGGGGACATGGGGTAAATCAGCCCCAGCATTTT	CAWGHGVNQPQHF